This T cell receptor beta chain originates from a study of blood T cell repertoires in COVID-19 (dated by TCRdb to about 2020). Study-wide context: Collaborator samples came from the United States, Italy and Spain and covered acute and convalescent phases of COVID-19. The material from the prospective study consisted of cDNA or gDNA derived from T cells, B-cell-depleted T cells, or PBMCs. Sample metadata almost always included a de-identified subject ID, COVID-19 status, age in years and sex. Where available, HLA class I and class II types were obtained from metadata supplied by the sample provider rather than from assay-based typing. The samples were drawn from the first 160 participants of the ongoing ImmuneRACE study and from over a thousand subjects provided by 6 global collaborators. Subjects who had been exposed to COVID-19, were actively infected with it, or had recovered from it provided the deeply sampled blood TCRbeta repertoires that made up the dataset. The repertoires were released in a freely available public database intended as a resource for research on the immune response to SARS-CoV-2. Findings and caveats that apply to the study as a whole: The quantity of clinical and demographic metadata differed by source and by participant and was supplied without curation.

Inclusive of the bounding cysteine and phenylalanine, the CDR3 is 15 residues long. Of the read, only the CDR3 DNA is kept; its 45 bases are in frame from base 1. V loses 4 bases, J loses 9 bases, and the germline ends lie 20 bases apart. Turning to this clone: Its antigen is still unknown. The input lacks base qualities; no much larger clone sits a single base away.

TCRbeta CDR3 regions were amplified from genomic DNA using the immunoSEQ Assay, a bias-controlled multiplex PCR. For the original study's pipeline: Within the assay, amplification of reference gene primers was used to estimate how many nucleated cells each sample contained. Sequence reads were collapsed and filtered to measure the absolute abundance of every unique TCRbeta CDR3 rearrangement. For each sample, productive Simpson clonality was calculated as the square root of Simpson's diversity index across productive rearrangements. Drawn from immuneACCESS, this table holds only the in-frame rearrangements with V and J called that TCRdb kept. Clones are partly lost; checked studies trace under half to an unresolved V gene and leave the rest unexplained. The V and J calls and clone size were taken over from that table, and D and trimming were inferred from the DNA. This sample is represented by 200,000 to 300,000 clones; 83% of them were singletons. The top ten clones comprise less than 6.5% of the sample.

Each collaborating institution followed its own protocols to collect whole blood in K2EDTA tubes. Collaborator samples were shipped for TCRbeta analysis as frozen whole blood, isolated PBMCs, or DNA extracted from either sample type. This TCR came from a human donor in a cohort sampled during active COVID-19. Source material: peripheral blood. This receptor chain uses TRBV5-3 and TRBJ2-1; matching of 5 bases hints at TRBD2 as the D gene. Being an ORF, TRBV5-3 has a function that is uncertain. CDR3 region: CARSQIGYFEGEQFF. The bases are TGTGCCAGAAGCCAGATAGGGTACTTTGAGGGTGAGCAGTTCTTC.